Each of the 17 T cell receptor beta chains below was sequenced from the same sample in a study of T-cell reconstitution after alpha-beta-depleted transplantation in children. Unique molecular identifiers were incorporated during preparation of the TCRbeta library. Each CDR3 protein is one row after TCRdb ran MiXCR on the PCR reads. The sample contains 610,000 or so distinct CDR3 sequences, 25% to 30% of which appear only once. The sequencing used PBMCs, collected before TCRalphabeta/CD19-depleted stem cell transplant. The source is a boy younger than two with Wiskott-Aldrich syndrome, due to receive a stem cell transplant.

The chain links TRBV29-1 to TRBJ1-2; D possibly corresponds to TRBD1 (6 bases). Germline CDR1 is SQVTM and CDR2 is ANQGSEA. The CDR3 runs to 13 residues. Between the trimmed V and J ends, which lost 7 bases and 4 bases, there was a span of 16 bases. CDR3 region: CSAEGGRPYGYTF. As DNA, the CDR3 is TGCAGCGCCGAAGGGGGGCGCCCCTATGGCTACACCTTC.

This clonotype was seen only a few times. The CDR3 spells CASSLDRSPEAFF. The CDR3 nucleotides read TGTGCCAGCAGTTTAGATCGGTCTCCTGAAGCTTTCTTT. The V call is TRBV12-3 or TRBV12-4, the J call TRBJ1-1; D uncertain. The CDR3 is 13 residues long. Trimming removed 1 base from V and 6 bases from J, with 9 bases in between.

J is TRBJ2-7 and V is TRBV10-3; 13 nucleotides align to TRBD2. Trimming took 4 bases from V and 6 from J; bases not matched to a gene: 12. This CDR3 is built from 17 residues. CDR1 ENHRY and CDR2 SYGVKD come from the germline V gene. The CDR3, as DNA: TGTGCCATCAGTGTGGGCCCAGGACTAGCGGGAGAAGGCGAGCAGTACTTC. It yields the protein CAISVGPGLAGEGEQYF.

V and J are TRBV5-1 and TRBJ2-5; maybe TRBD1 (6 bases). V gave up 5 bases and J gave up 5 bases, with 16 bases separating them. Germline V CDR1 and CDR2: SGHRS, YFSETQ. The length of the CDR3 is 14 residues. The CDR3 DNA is TGCGCCAGCAGTCGGGACAAGTTGCAGGAGACCCAGTACTTC. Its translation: CASSRDKLQETQYF. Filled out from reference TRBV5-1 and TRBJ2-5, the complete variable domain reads KAGVTQTPRYLIKTRGQQVTLSCSPISGHRSVSWYQQTPGQGLQFLFEYFSETQRNKGNFPGRFSGRQFSNSRSEMNVSTLELGDSALYLCASSRDKLQETQYFGPGTRLLVL.

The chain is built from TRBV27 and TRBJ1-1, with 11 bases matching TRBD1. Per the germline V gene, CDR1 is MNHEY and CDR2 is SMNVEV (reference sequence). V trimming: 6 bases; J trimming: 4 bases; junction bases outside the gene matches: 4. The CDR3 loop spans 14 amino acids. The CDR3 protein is CASRTGQGATEAFF. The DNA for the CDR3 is TGTGCCAGCAGAACTGGACAGGGGGCCACTGAAGCTTTCTTT.

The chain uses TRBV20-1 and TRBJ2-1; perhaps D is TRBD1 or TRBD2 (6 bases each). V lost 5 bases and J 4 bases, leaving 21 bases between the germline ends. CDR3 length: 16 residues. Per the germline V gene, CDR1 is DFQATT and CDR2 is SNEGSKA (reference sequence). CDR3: CSAGGAGRGPYNEQFF. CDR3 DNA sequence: TGCAGTGCTGGGGGAGCGGGTCGGGGGCCTTACAATGAGCAGTTCTTC.

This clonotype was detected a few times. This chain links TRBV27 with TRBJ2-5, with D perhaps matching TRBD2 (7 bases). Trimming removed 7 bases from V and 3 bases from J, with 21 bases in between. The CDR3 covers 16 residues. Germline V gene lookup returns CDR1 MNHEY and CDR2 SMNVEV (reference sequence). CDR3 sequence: CASINGGGRVEETQYF. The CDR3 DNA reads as TGTGCCAGCATCAATGGGGGGGGGCGGGTGGAAGAGACCCAGTACTTC.

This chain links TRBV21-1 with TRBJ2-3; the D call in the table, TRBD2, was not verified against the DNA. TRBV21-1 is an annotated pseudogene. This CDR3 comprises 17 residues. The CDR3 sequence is CASSKEGKRGKPDTQYF. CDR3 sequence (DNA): TGTGCCAGCAGCAAAGAAGGGAAGCGGGGTAAGCCGGATACGCAGTATTTT.

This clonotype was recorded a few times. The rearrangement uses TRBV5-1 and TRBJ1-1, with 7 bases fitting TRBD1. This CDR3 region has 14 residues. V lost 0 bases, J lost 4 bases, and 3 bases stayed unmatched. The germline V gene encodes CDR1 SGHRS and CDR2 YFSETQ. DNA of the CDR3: TGCGCCAGCAGCTTGGGTAACAGGGGCACTGAAGCTTTCTTT. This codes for CASSLGNRGTEAFF.

CDR3 amino acids: CASRIAEPRMEQFF. The CDR3 DNA sequence: TGTGCCAGCCGTATAGCGGAACCGCGTATGGAGCAGTTCTTC. The rearrangement uses TRBV19 and TRBJ2-1; a possible D gene is TRBD2 (6 bases). The CDR3 spans 14 residues. V lost 9 bases and J 10 bases, leaving 22 bases between the germline ends. From germline, CDR1 is LNHDA and CDR2 SQIVND (reference sequence).

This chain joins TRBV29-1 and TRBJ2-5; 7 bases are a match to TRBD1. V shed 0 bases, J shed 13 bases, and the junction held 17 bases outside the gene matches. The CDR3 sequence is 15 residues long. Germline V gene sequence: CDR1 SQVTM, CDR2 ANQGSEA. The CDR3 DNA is TGCAGCGTTGAAGAAGCCCAACAGGGGACCGCGCCCCGGTACTTC. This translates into CSVEEAQQGTAPRYF.

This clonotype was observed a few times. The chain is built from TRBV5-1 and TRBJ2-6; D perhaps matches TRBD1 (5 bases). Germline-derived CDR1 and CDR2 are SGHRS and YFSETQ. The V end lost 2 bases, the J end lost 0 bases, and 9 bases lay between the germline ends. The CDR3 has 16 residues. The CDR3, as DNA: TGCGCCAGCAGCTTAGCAGGGAACTCTGGGGCCAACGTCCTGACTTTC. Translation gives CASSLAGNSGANVLTF.

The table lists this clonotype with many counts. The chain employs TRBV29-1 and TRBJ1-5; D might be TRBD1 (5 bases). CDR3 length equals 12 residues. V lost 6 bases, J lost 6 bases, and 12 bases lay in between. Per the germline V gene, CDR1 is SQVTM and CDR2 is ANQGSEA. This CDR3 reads CSVRQGGQPQHF. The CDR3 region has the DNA TGCAGCGTAAGGCAGGGAGGTCAGCCCCAGCATTTT.

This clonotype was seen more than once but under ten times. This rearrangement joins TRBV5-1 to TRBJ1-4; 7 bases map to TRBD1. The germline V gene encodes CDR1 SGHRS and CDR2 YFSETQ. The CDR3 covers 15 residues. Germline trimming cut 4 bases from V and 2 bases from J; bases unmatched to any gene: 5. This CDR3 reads CASSRTRGTNEKLFF. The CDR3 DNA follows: TGCGCCAGCAGCAGGACCAGGGGGACTAATGAAAAACTGTTTTTT.

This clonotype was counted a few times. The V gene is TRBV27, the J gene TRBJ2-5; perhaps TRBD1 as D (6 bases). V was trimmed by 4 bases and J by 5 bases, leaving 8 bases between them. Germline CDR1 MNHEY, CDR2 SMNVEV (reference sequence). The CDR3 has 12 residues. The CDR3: CASSSRGETQYF. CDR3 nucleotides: TGTGCCAGCAGTTCCAGGGGTGAGACCCAGTACTTC.

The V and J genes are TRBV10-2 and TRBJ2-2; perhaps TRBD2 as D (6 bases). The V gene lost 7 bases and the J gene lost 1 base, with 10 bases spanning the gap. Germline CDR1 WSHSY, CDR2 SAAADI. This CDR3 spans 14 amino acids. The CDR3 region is CASTQRVNTGELFF. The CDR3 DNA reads TGCGCCAGCACTCAGCGGGTGAACACCGGGGAGCTGTTTTTT.

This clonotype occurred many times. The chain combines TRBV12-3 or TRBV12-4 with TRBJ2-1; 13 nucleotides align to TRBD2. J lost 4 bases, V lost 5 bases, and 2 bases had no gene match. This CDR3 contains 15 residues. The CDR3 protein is CASSATSGRYNEQFF. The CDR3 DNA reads TGTGCCAGCAGTGCGACTAGCGGGAGGTACAATGAGCAGTTCTTC.